This is a list of T cell receptor beta chains from one sample in a study of T-cell reconstitution after alpha-beta-depleted transplantation in children. TCRdb analysed the PCR reads with MiXCR anew, one entry per CDR3 protein. The sample includes 200,000 to 300,000 distinct CDR3 sequences, about 12% of them seen just once. The specimen was PBMCs from the stem cell graft donor, collected from the stem cell graft. The receptors originated from a human donor who donated a stem cell graft to a child with acute lymphoblastic leukemia. The CDR3 runs from the conserved cysteine through the conserved F or W. The D gene is left open where the match is weak. The size field is filled for only some rows; it gives once, few, many or a size class.

j_gene: TRBJ2-3; v_gene: TRBV6-2/TRBV6-3; d_gene: TRBD1; abundance: many; CDR3nt: TGTGCCAGCATGGCCCAGGGGGCGATTTTCACAGATACGCAGTATTTT; CDR3aa: CASMAQGAIFTDTQYF
j_gene: TRBJ2-2; v_gene: TRBV7-2; d_gene: TRBD1; abundance: many; CDR3nt: TGTGCCAGCAGCCCGGGACAGTACACCGGGGAGCTGTTTTTT; CDR3aa: CASSPGQYTGELFF
j_gene: TRBJ2-2; v_gene: TRBV18; d_gene: TRBD1; abundance: many; CDR3nt: TGTGCCAGCTCACCCCTGACAGGGATAGGCACCGGGGAGCTGTTTTTT; CDR3aa: CASSPLTGIGTGELFF
j_gene: TRBJ2-1; v_gene: TRBV5-1; d_gene: NA; abundance: many; CDR3nt: TGCGCCAGCAGCTTATTCCAGGGGAATGAGCAGTTCTTC; CDR3aa: CASSLFQGNEQFF
j_gene: TRBJ1-4; v_gene: TRBV6-1; d_gene: TRBD1; abundance: many; CDR3nt: TGTGCCAGCAGTGAAGCACAGGGGTCTGGGAAACTGTTTTTT; CDR3aa: CASSEAQGSGKLFF
j_gene: TRBJ1-1; v_gene: TRBV6-5; d_gene: NA; abundance: many; CDR3nt: TGTGCCAGCAGTCCCAGGGAAGGGGGGACTGAAGCTTTCTTT; CDR3aa: CASSPREGGTEAFF
j_gene: TRBJ2-2; v_gene: TRBV28; d_gene: NA; abundance: many; CDR3nt: TGTGCCAGCAGCCCTCCTGCGACCGGGGGGGAGCTGTTTTTT; CDR3aa: CASSPPATGGELFF
j_gene: TRBJ2-2; v_gene: TRBV28; d_gene: TRBD1; abundance: many; CDR3nt: TGTGCCAGCAGGAAAATAAGACAGGGGGCGCATGCCGGGGAGCTGTTTTTT; CDR3aa: CASRKIRQGAHAGELFF
j_gene: TRBJ2-7; v_gene: TRBV12-3/TRBV12-4; d_gene: TRBD2; abundance: many; CDR3nt: TGTGCCAGCAGCCTTCCCGGGGGGACGGCCTACGAGCAGTACTTC; CDR3aa: CASSLPGGTAYEQYF
j_gene: TRBJ2-1; v_gene: TRBV20-1; d_gene: TRBD1; abundance: few; CDR3nt: TGCAGTGCTTTGCGACAGGGGGGGGGGAATGAGCAGTTCTTC; CDR3aa: CSALRQGGGNEQFF
j_gene: TRBJ1-4; v_gene: TRBV20-1; d_gene: NA; abundance: many; CDR3nt: TGCAGTGTCAGACGGGGCTTTAATGAAAAACTGTTTTTT; CDR3aa: CSVRRGFNEKLFF
j_gene: TRBJ2-3; v_gene: TRBV30; d_gene: NA; abundance: NA; CDR3nt: TGTGCCTGGAGGCCCCCCGGGGTGAGCACAGATACGCAGTATTTT; CDR3aa: CAWRPPGVSTDTQYF
j_gene: TRBJ1-1; v_gene: TRBV5-1; d_gene: NA; abundance: many; CDR3nt: TGCGCCAGCAGCTCTTACCCAGGGGACACTGAAGCTTTCTTT; CDR3aa: CASSSYPGDTEAFF
j_gene: TRBJ1-5; v_gene: TRBV7-2; d_gene: TRBD1; abundance: few; CDR3nt: TGTGCCAGCAGCCGCTATACAGGGGGGCGATACAATCAGCCCCAGCATTTT; CDR3aa: CASSRYTGGRYNQPQHF
j_gene: TRBJ2-7; v_gene: TRBV6-5; d_gene: NA; abundance: few; CDR3nt: TGTGCCAGCAGCCGGGATAGGGGATACTCGGGGGAGCAGTACTTC; CDR3aa: CASSRDRGYSGEQYF
j_gene: TRBJ2-7; v_gene: TRBV7-2; d_gene: TRBD1; abundance: many; CDR3nt: TGTGCCAGCAGCTTAGTGGGACAGTCTGAGACCTACGAGCAGTACTTC; CDR3aa: CASSLVGQSETYEQYF
j_gene: TRBJ2-5; v_gene: TRBV20-1; d_gene: NA; abundance: many; CDR3nt: TGCAGTGCTAGCGGGCATCCCCAAGAGACCCAGTACTTC; CDR3aa: CSASGHPQETQYF
j_gene: TRBJ2-2; v_gene: TRBV7-9; d_gene: TRBD1; abundance: many; CDR3nt: TGTGCCAGCAAGGGACAGTACACCGGGGAGCTGTTTTTT; CDR3aa: CASKGQYTGELFF
j_gene: TRBJ2-1; v_gene: TRBV28; d_gene: TRBD1; abundance: few; CDR3nt: TGTGCCAGCAGTTTATGGACAGGGGATAATGAGCAGTTCTTC; CDR3aa: CASSLWTGDNEQFF
j_gene: TRBJ2-1; v_gene: TRBV5-1; d_gene: TRBD1; abundance: NA; CDR3nt: TGCGCCAGTAACCGGGACAGCCCCTACAATGAGCAGTTCTTC; CDR3aa: CASNRDSPYNEQFF
j_gene: TRBJ1-2; v_gene: TRBV5-1; d_gene: NA; abundance: many; CDR3nt: TGCGCCAGCAGCCAGACAGGCAACTATGGCTACACCTTC; CDR3aa: CASSQTGNYGYTF
j_gene: TRBJ2-7; v_gene: TRBV7-2; d_gene: TRBD1; abundance: NA; CDR3nt: TGTGCCAGCAGCTTAGAACAGGGGGGTTATTTCTACGAGCAGTACTTC; CDR3aa: CASSLEQGGYFYEQYF
j_gene: TRBJ2-1; v_gene: TRBV4-3; d_gene: NA; abundance: NA; CDR3nt: TGCGCCAGCAGCCATGAATGGGCCGTGGACAATGAGCAGTTCTTC; CDR3aa: CASSHEWAVDNEQFF
j_gene: TRBJ1-2; v_gene: TRBV7-9; d_gene: NA; abundance: few; CDR3nt: TGTGCCAGCATGGGGGGCAATGAAGGCTACACCTTC; CDR3aa: CASMGGNEGYTF
j_gene: TRBJ2-2; v_gene: TRBV6-2/TRBV6-3; d_gene: TRBD1; abundance: few; CDR3nt: TGTGCCAGCAGTTACCTGACAGGGGGCCCTCGAACCGGGGAGCTGTTTTTT; CDR3aa: CASSYLTGGPRTGELFF
j_gene: TRBJ2-7; v_gene: TRBV18; d_gene: TRBD1; abundance: NA; CDR3nt: TGTGCCAGCTCACCACGGGACAGCTGCTACGAGCAGTACTTC; CDR3aa: CASSPRDSCYEQYF
j_gene: TRBJ1-1; v_gene: TRBV27; d_gene: NA; abundance: many; CDR3nt: TGTGCCAGCAGTTTCGTTCCGAACACTGAAGCTTTCTTT; CDR3aa: CASSFVPNTEAFF
j_gene: TRBJ2-1; v_gene: TRBV6-2/TRBV6-3; d_gene: TRBD1; abundance: many; CDR3nt: TGTGCCAGCGGCCCCCGTGGGACAGCCTACAATGAGCAGTTCTTC; CDR3aa: CASGPRGTAYNEQFF
j_gene: TRBJ1-4; v_gene: TRBV6-1; d_gene: NA; abundance: many; CDR3nt: TGTGCCAGCAGTGGCCGCCGGGTTGCAGTGCTTAGCGGAGAAAAACTGTTTTTT; CDR3aa: CASSGRRVAVLSGEKLFF
j_gene: TRBJ2-7; v_gene: TRBV7-9; d_gene: NA; abundance: many; CDR3nt: TGTGCCAGCAGCTTAAGACAGTTTTACGAGCAGTACTTC; CDR3aa: CASSLRQFYEQYF
j_gene: TRBJ1-1; v_gene: TRBV7-2; d_gene: TRBD1; abundance: many; CDR3nt: TGTGCCAGCAGCTCCCTAACAGACAGGGTAGGAGCTTTCTTT; CDR3aa: CASSSLTDRVGAFF
j_gene: TRBJ2-3; v_gene: TRBV30; d_gene: TRBD2; abundance: many; CDR3nt: TGTGCCTGGAGTATGGGGCGGGGGAGCACAGATACGCAGTATTTT; CDR3aa: CAWSMGRGSTDTQYF
j_gene: TRBJ2-7; v_gene: TRBV12-3/TRBV12-4; d_gene: NA; abundance: few; CDR3nt: TGTGCCAGCAGTTCACCCAACAGGGATTACTCCTACGAGCAGTACTTC; CDR3aa: CASSSPNRDYSYEQYF
j_gene: TRBJ1-5; v_gene: TRBV5-1; d_gene: NA; abundance: many; CDR3nt: TGCGCCAGCAGCTTGGGGGGCGTCGGGAGCAATCAGCCCCAGCATTTT; CDR3aa: CASSLGGVGSNQPQHF
j_gene: TRBJ2-7; v_gene: TRBV5-1; d_gene: NA; abundance: many; CDR3nt: TGCGCCAGCAGCTTGGGGCTGGGGGCGGGCTCCTACGAGCAGTACTTC; CDR3aa: CASSLGLGAGSYEQYF
j_gene: TRBJ2-6; v_gene: TRBV18; d_gene: NA; abundance: few; CDR3nt: TGTGCCAGCTCTCTTGACAGGAGCTCTGGGGCCAACGTCCTGACTTTC; CDR3aa: CASSLDRSSGANVLTF
j_gene: TRBJ1-2; v_gene: TRBV7-2; d_gene: NA; abundance: many; CDR3nt: TGTGCCATCCCACTGGGACAAACCTACTATGGCTACACCTTC; CDR3aa: CAIPLGQTYYGYTF
j_gene: TRBJ1-6; v_gene: TRBV7-2; d_gene: TRBD1; abundance: many; CDR3nt: TGTGCCAGCAACCGGGACAGGGGAGGTACACCCCTCCACTTT; CDR3aa: CASNRDRGGTPLHF
j_gene: TRBJ2-2; v_gene: TRBV30; d_gene: TRBD2; abundance: many; CDR3nt: TGTGCCTGGAGGACAAGAGCGGGGTCGAACACCGGGGAGCTGTTTTTT; CDR3aa: CAWRTRAGSNTGELFF
j_gene: TRBJ1-5; v_gene: TRBV10-3; d_gene: TRBD1; abundance: many; CDR3nt: TGTGCCATCAGTGGCATCCAGGGACAGGGAGGGACCGGACAGCCCCAGCATTTT; CDR3aa: CAISGIQGQGGTGQPQHF
j_gene: TRBJ2-1; v_gene: TRBV7-9; d_gene: TRBD2; abundance: many; CDR3nt: TGTGCCAGCAGCCCGACTAGCGGAATTGGATACAATGAGCAGTTCTTC; CDR3aa: CASSPTSGIGYNEQFF
j_gene: TRBJ2-1; v_gene: TRBV4-3; d_gene: TRBD2; abundance: many; CDR3nt: TGCGCCAGCAGCCCCGGGACTAGCGGGAGCTCCTACAATGAGCAGTTCTTC; CDR3aa: CASSPGTSGSSYNEQFF
j_gene: TRBJ2-7; v_gene: TRBV20-1; d_gene: NA; abundance: many; CDR3nt: TGCAGTGCTAGAGTGGGTTGGGGGGAGCAGTACTTC; CDR3aa: CSARVGWGEQYF
j_gene: TRBJ2-7; v_gene: TRBV20-1; d_gene: NA; abundance: many; CDR3nt: TGCAGTGCTAGTCGGCAGACCTACGAGCAGTACTTC; CDR3aa: CSASRQTYEQYF
j_gene: TRBJ2-7; v_gene: TRBV6-5; d_gene: TRBD1; abundance: many; CDR3nt: TGTGCCAGCAGTTCTCCGACAGGGTTTGTAAAGCAGTACTTC; CDR3aa: CASSSPTGFVKQYF
j_gene: TRBJ2-7; v_gene: TRBV27; d_gene: NA; abundance: many; CDR3nt: TGTGCCAGCAGTCCCTTCAGGGGCCCCTCTATTTACGAGCAGTACTTC; CDR3aa: CASSPFRGPSIYEQYF
j_gene: TRBJ2-2; v_gene: TRBV12-3/TRBV12-4; d_gene: TRBD1; abundance: many; CDR3nt: TGTGCCAGCAGTTCCGGACAGGGTTGGACCGGGGAGCTGTTTTTT; CDR3aa: CASSSGQGWTGELFF
j_gene: TRBJ2-3; v_gene: TRBV15; d_gene: TRBD1; abundance: many; CDR3nt: TGTGCCACCAGCACCGGACAGGGGGCGAATACAGATACGCAGTATTTT; CDR3aa: CATSTGQGANTDTQYF
j_gene: TRBJ1-1; v_gene: TRBV10-3; d_gene: TRBD1; abundance: many; CDR3nt: TGTGCCATCAGTGGGAACAGGGGCCTAATGAACACTGAAGCTTTCTTT; CDR3aa: CAISGNRGLMNTEAFF
j_gene: TRBJ2-2; v_gene: TRBV7-2; d_gene: NA; abundance: many; CDR3nt: TGTGCCAGCAGCTTAGTGGGCGGGGAGCTGTTTTTT; CDR3aa: CASSLVGGELFF
j_gene: TRBJ2-2; v_gene: TRBV3-1; d_gene: NA; abundance: NA; CDR3nt: TGTGCCACCTCCCCCTTGGGGCGGGAGCTGTTTTTT; CDR3aa: CATSPLGRELFF
j_gene: TRBJ2-2; v_gene: TRBV5-1; d_gene: NA; abundance: many; CDR3nt: TGCGCCAGCAGAGTCACCGGGGAGCTGTTTTTT; CDR3aa: CASRVTGELFF
j_gene: TRBJ2-1; v_gene: TRBV19; d_gene: TRBD2; abundance: NA; CDR3nt: TGTGCCAGTAGTATAGGGCCGGCGGGAGGGATGCAGTTCTTC; CDR3aa: CASSIGPAGGMQFF
j_gene: TRBJ2-2; v_gene: TRBV12-3/TRBV12-4; d_gene: NA; abundance: few; CDR3nt: TGTGCCAGCAGTACTTTAGGAACGAACACCGGGGAGCTGTTTTTT; CDR3aa: CASSTLGTNTGELFF
j_gene: TRBJ2-1; v_gene: TRBV19; d_gene: TRBD2; abundance: NA; CDR3nt: TGTGCCAGTACCTCTGGATGGGCGGGGGGGCCGGGTGAGCAGTTCTTC; CDR3aa: CASTSGWAGGPGEQFF
j_gene: TRBJ1-5; v_gene: TRBV6-2/TRBV6-3; d_gene: NA; abundance: few; CDR3nt: TGTGCCAGCAGTTGGGGCAGGTCATATAGCAATCAGCCCCAGCATTTT; CDR3aa: CASSWGRSYSNQPQHF
j_gene: TRBJ1-6; v_gene: TRBV27; d_gene: NA; abundance: many; CDR3nt: TGTGCCAGCTCTACCGGGACAACAAATAATTCACCCCTCCACTTT; CDR3aa: CASSTGTTNNSPLHF